This T cell receptor beta chain comes out of a study of beta chain features in type 1 diabetes. Study conclusions and caveats: Reduced insertions and increased deletions marked VDJ junctions in type 1 diabetes patients.

CD4+ naive, central memory, regulatory and stem cell-like memory cells were sorted via CD45RO/CCR7/CD25/CD127/CD95/CD27. With regard to this clone: The antigen remains unidentified.

The germline V gene encodes CDR1 SGHRS and CDR2 YFSETQ. V shed 2 bases, J shed 4 bases, and the junction held 4 bases outside the gene matches. The CDR3 runs 15 residues. The isolated RNA, all of it, was reverse transcribed, so expressed TCRB transcripts were what got sequenced. The table came from immunoSEQ multiplex PCR; TCRdb's copy has only in-frame clones and leaves some out. This sample has over 300,000 clones, with less than 10% found just once. The gene calls are TRBV5-1 and TRBJ2-5; TRBD2 matches at 11 bases. The sample taken for sequencing was central memory CD4+ T cells from blood. This clonotype originated in a woman in her late teens or twenties in good health. The CDR3 nucleotides read TGCGCCAGCAGCTTAACAACTAGCGGGAGAGAGACCCAGTACTTC. Translating gives CASSLTTSGRETQYF.